Below are 11 T cell receptor beta chains sequenced from a single sample in a study of OX40 agonist ivuxolimab in advanced cancers. Clones were read by immunoSEQ multiplex PCR, and TCRdb kept only the in-frame ones, dropping some. The sample consists of tens of thousands of clones, 85% to 90% of them appearing once. Sequencing was performed on CD4+ or CD8+ T cells sorted from blood, taken in a trial of the OX40 agonist ivuxolimab. The origin of the receptors is an adult with an advanced solid tumor such as melanoma, head and neck, liver or kidney cancer.

This sequence joins TRBV14 and TRBJ2-7; 7 bases agree with TRBD1. CDR3 length: 15 amino acids. The junction had 11 bases not matched to a gene; V was cut back by 4 bases and J by 5 bases. Germline CDR1 reads SGHDN; CDR2 reads FVKESK. The CDR3 DNA follows: TGTGCCAGCAGCCGGACACTTAGACAGGGCGACGAGCAGTACTTC. It is translated as CASSRTLRQGDEQYF.

This chain joins TRBV28 and TRBJ2-5; D is perhaps TRBD2 (6 bases). This CDR3 is built from 13 residues. The V gene's germline CDR1 is MDHEN and CDR2 SYDVKM. Trimming cost V 6 bases and J 5 bases, with 13 bases left between them. CDR3 sequence: CASRYGAGETQYF. In DNA form, the CDR3 reads TGTGCCAGCAGGTACGGAGCGGGCGAGACCCAGTACTTC.

This rearrangement joins TRBV5-1 to TRBJ2-3; 7 bases match TRBD2. Germline CDR1 SGHRS, CDR2 YFSETQ. The CDR3 consists of 15 residues. Germline trimming cut 4 bases from V and 2 bases from J; bases unmatched to any gene: 7. The CDR3 sequence is CASSILARHTDTQYF. Here the CDR3 DNA reads TGCGCCAGCAGCATACTAGCGCGGCACACAGATACGCAGTATTTT.

The chain has TRBV11-2 and TRBJ2-7, with 9 bases matching TRBD1. Germline V lookup: CDR1 SGHAT, CDR2 FQNNGV. With V trimmed by 0 bases and J by 12 bases, 6 bases remained unmatched. This CDR3 has 13 residues. Written as DNA, the CDR3 is TGTGCCAGCAGCTTAGATAACGACAGGGGGTTGTACTTC. The encoded protein is CASSLDNDRGLYF.

The chain links TRBV6-1 to TRBJ1-6, with D possibly being TRBD1 (6 bases). This CDR3 region has 17 residues. V was trimmed by 1 base and J by 5 bases, leaving 15 bases between them. From germline, CDR1 is MNHNS and CDR2 SASEGT. CDR3 sequence: CASSEGRGQRDNSPLHF. CDR3 coding DNA: TGTGCCAGCAGTGAAGGCCGCGGACAGAGGGATAATTCACCCCTCCACTTT.

This clone turned up a few times. This chain uses TRBV7-9 with TRBJ1-2; no firm D call. Germline CDR1 SEHNR, CDR2 FQNEAQ (reference sequence). This CDR3 has 11 amino acids. The germline V and J ends were trimmed by 3 bases and 7 bases, with 6 bases remaining between them. The CDR3 loop is CASSLRFGYTF. The DNA for the CDR3 is TGTGCCAGCAGCTTGCGGTTTGGCTACACCTTC.

This clone was recorded once. V is TRBV19 and J is TRBJ1-5, with a tentative D call TRBD1 (5 bases). Germline V gene data show CDR1 as LNHDA and CDR2 as SQIVND (reference sequence). This CDR3 spans 15 amino acids. Deletions cut 8 bases from V and 5 bases from J, with 19 bases between. CDR3 DNA: TGTGCCAGTCGGTGGGGGGATTTTTCTTATCAGCCCCAGCATTTT. It specifies CASRWGDFSYQPQHF.

V usage is TRBV19 and J usage is TRBJ2-1; 11 bases map to TRBD2. The J segment lost 6 bases and the V segment lost 3 bases, leaving 4 bases of the junction unmatched. CDR3 length: 15 residues. The germline gives CDR1 LNHDA, CDR2 SQIVND (reference sequence). The CDR3 DNA follows: TGTGCCAGTAGTATTTTCACTAGCGGGAGCAATGAGCAGTTCTTC. As protein: CASSIFTSGSNEQFF.

This clone turned up a few times. The V call is TRBV27, the J call TRBJ2-1; the D gene is possibly TRBD2 (7 bases). CDR3 length: 13 residues. Trimming cost V 7 bases and J 8 bases, with 15 bases left between them. Germline values: CDR1 MNHEY, CDR2 SMNVEV (reference sequence). The CDR3 nucleotides are TGTGCCAGCACCTGGAGGGGGGGCTATGAGCAGTTCTTC. This gives the protein CASTWRGGYEQFF.

The J gene is TRBJ2-1, the V gene TRBV11-3, with D maybe TRBD1 (6 bases). The CDR3 spans 16 residues. CDR1 is SGHNT, CDR2 YENEEA, per germline. Trimming removed 0 bases from V and 6 bases from J, with 15 bases in between. CDR3 protein: CASSLDDRTFTNEQFF. As DNA, the CDR3 is TGTGCCAGCAGCTTAGATGACAGGACCTTCACCAATGAGCAGTTCTTC. The full variable domain, its missing parts supplied by reference TRBV11-3 and TRBJ2-1, is EAGVVQSPRYKIIEKKQPVAFWCNPISGHNTLYWYLQNLGQGPELLIRYENEEAVDDSQLPKDRFSAERLKGVDSTLKIQPAELGDSAVYLCASSLDDRTFTNEQFFGPGTRLTVL.

The V call is TRBV27, the J call TRBJ1-1; no clear D gene. CDR1 and CDR2 (germline): MNHEY, SMNVEV (reference sequence). V dropped 2 bases and J dropped 4 bases, with 14 bases sitting between them. The CDR3 sequence is 15 residues long. In DNA form, the CDR3 reads TGTGCCAGCAGTTTAGGGAGTATGTCGAGCACTGAAGCTTTCTTT. Protein: CASSLGSMSSTEAFF.